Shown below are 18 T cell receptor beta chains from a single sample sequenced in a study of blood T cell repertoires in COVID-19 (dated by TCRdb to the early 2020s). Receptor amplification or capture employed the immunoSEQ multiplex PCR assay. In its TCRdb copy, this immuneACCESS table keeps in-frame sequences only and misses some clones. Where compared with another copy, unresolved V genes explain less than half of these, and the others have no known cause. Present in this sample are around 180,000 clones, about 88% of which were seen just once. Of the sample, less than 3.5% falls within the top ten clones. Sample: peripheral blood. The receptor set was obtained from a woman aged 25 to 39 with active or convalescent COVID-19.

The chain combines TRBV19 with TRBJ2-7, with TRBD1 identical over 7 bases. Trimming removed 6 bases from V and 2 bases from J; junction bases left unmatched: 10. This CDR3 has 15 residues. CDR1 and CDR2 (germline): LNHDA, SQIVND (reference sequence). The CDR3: CASRFAGGQAYEQYF. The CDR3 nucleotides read TGTGCCAGTAGGTTTGCAGGGGGTCAAGCCTACGAGCAGTACTTC.

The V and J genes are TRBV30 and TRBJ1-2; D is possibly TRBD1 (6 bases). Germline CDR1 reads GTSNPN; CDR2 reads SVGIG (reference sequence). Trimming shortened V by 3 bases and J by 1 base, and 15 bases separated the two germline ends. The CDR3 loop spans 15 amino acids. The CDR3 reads CAWRQLPQGNYGYTF. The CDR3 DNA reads TGTGCCTGGAGGCAGCTCCCACAGGGTAACTATGGCTACACCTTC.

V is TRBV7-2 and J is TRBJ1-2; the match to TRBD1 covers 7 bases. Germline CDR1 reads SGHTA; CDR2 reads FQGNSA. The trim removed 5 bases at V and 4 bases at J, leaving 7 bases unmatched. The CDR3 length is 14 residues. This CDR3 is CASSLPGTVYGYTF. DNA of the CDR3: TGTGCCAGCAGCCTCCCCGGGACAGTCTATGGCTACACCTTC.

CDR3 sequence (DNA): TGTGCCAGCAGTTACCCGACAGGGTTCGGCAATGAGCAGTTCTTC. Its translation is CASSYPTGFGNEQFF. V and J are TRBV6-6 and TRBJ2-1; 7 bases fit TRBD1. The CDR3 totals 15 residues. CDR1 is MNHNY, CDR2 SVGAGI, per germline (reference sequence). V lost 2 bases and J lost 6; bases outside the gene matches: 7.

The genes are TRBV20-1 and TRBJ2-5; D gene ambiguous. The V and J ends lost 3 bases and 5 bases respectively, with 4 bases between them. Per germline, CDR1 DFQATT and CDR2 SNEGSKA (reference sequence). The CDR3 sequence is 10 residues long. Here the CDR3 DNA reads TGCAGTGCTAGTCAGGAGACCCAGTACTTC. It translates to CSASQETQYF.

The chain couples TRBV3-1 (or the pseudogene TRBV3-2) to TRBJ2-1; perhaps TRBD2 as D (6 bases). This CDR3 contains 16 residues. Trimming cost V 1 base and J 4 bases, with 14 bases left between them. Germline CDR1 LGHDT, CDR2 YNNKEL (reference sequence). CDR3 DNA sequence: TGTGCCAGCAGCCAAGGGCCGGTGGCGGGATACAATGAGCAGTTCTTC. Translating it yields CASSQGPVAGYNEQFF.

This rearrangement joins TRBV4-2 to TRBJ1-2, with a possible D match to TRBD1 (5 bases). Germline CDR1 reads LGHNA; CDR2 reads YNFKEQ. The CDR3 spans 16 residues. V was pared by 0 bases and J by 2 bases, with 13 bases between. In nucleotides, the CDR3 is TGTGCCAGCAGCCAAGAGTGGAGGGGAGGCAACTATGGCTACACCTTC. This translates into CASSQEWRGGNYGYTF.

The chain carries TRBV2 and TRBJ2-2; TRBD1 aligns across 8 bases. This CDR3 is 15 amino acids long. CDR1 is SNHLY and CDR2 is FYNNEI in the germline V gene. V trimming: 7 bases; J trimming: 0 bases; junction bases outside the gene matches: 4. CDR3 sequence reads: CASIRQGSNTGELFF. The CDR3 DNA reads TGTGCCAGCATCCGACAGGGGTCGAACACCGGGGAGCTGTTTTTT.

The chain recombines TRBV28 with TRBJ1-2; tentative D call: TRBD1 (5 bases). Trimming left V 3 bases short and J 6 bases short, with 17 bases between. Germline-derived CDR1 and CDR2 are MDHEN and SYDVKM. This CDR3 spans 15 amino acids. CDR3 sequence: CASSFTFHQGNGYTF. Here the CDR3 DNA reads TGTGCCAGCAGTTTCACATTCCATCAGGGTAATGGCTACACCTTC.

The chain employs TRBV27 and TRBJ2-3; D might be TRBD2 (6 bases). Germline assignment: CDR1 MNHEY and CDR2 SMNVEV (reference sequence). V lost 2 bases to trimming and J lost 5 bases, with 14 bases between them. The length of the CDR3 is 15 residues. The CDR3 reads CASSLSGQGLDTQYF. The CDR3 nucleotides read TGTGCCAGCAGTTTAAGCGGGCAGGGATTAGATACGCAGTATTTT.

The CDR3 region is CASSPVFSGRVSSYNEQFF. The CDR3 DNA reads as TGTGCCAGCTCACCAGTTTTTAGCGGGAGGGTGAGCTCCTACAATGAGCAGTTCTTC. The chain links TRBV18 to TRBJ2-1, with 11 nucleotides matching TRBD2. CDR3 length: 19 amino acids. Germline CDR1 and CDR2: KGHSH and LQKENI. The trim removed 2 bases at V and 0 bases at J, leaving 9 bases unmatched.

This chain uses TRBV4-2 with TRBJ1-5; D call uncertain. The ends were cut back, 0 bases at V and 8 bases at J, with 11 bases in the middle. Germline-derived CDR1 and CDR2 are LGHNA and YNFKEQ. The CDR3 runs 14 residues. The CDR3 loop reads CASSQDVEPEPQHF. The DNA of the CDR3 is TGTGCCAGCAGCCAAGATGTCGAGCCGGAGCCCCAGCATTTT.

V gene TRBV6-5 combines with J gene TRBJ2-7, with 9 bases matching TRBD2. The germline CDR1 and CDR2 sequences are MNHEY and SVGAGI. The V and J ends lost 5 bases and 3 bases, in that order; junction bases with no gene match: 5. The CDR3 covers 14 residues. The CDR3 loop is CASSQSGGLYEQYF. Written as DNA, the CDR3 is TGTGCCAGCAGTCAAAGCGGGGGGCTCTACGAGCAGTACTTC.

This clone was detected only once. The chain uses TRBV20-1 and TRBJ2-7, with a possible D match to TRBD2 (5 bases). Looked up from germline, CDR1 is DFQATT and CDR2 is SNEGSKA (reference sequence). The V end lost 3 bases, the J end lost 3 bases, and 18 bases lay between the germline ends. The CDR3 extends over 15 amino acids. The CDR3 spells CSASGGRASFYEQYF. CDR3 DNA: TGCAGTGCTAGTGGCGGGCGGGCCTCTTTCTACGAGCAGTACTTC.

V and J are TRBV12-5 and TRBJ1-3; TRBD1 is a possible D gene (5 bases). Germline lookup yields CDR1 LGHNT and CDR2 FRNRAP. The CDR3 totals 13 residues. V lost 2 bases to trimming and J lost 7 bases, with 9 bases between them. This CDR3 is CASGLWGRNTIYF. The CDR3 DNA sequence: TGTGCTAGTGGTTTGTGGGGGAGGAACACCATATATTTT.

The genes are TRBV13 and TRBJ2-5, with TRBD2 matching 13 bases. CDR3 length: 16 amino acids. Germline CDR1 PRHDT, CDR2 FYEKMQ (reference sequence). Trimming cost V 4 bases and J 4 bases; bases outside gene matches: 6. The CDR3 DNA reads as TGTGCCAGCAGCTCAGGACTAGCGGGAGCGGGAGAGACCCAGTACTTC. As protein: CASSSGLAGAGETQYF.

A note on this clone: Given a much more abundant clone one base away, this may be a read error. The CDR3 here is CASSIQGTNEKLFF. The DNA for the CDR3 is TGTGCCAGCAGCATACAGGGAACTAATGAAAAACTGTTTTTT. The chain has TRBV7-9 and TRBJ1-4, with D perhaps matching TRBD1 (6 bases). CDR1 is SEHNR, CDR2 FQNEAQ, per germline (reference sequence). The CDR3 extends over 14 amino acids. V gave up 5 bases and J gave up 1 base, with 8 bases separating them.

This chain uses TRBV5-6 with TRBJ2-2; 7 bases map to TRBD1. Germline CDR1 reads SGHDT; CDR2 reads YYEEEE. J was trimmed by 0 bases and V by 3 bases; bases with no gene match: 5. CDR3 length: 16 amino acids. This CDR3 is CASSWGTDTNTGELFF. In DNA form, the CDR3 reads TGTGCCAGCAGCTGGGGGACAGACACGAACACCGGGGAGCTGTTTTTT. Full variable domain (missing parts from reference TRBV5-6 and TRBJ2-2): DAGVTQSPTHLIKTRGQQVTLRCSPKSGHDTVSWYQQALGQGPQFIFQYYEEEERQRGNFPDRFSGHQFPNYSSELNVNALLLGDSALYLCASSWGTDTNTGELFFGEGSRLTVL.